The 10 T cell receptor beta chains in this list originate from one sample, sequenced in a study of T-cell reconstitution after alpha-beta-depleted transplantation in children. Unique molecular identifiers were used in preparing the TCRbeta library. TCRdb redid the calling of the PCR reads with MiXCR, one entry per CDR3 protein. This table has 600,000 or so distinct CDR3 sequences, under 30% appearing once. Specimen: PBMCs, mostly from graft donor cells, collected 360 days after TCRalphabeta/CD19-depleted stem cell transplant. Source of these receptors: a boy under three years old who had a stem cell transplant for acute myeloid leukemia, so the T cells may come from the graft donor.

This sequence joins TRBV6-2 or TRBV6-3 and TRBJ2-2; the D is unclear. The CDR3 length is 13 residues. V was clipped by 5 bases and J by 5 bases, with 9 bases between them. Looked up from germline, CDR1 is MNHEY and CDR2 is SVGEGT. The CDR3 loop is CASSRIYTGELFF. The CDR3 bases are TGTGCCAGCAGTCGGATTTATACCGGGGAGCTGTTTTTT.

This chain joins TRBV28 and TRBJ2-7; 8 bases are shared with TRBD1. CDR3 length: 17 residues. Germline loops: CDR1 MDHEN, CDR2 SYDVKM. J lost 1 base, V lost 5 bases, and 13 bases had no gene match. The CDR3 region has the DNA TGTGCCAGCAGTCCACCTGTTCGACAGGGGTCATCCTACGAGCAGTACGTC. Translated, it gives CASSPPVRQGSSYEQYV.

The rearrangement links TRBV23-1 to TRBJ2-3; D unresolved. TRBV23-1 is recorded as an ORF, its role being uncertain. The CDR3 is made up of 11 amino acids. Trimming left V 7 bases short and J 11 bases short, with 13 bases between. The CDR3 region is CASMGVLGQYF. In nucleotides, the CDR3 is TGCGCCAGCATGGGCGTCTTGGGGCAGTATTTT.

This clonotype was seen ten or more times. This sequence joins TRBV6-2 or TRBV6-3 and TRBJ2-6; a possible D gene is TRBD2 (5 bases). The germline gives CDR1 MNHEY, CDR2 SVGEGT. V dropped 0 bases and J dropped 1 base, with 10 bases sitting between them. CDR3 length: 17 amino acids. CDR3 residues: CASSYSRGRSGANVLTF. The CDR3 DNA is TGTGCCAGCAGTTACTCTCGTGGGAGATCTGGGGCCAACGTCCTGACTTTC.

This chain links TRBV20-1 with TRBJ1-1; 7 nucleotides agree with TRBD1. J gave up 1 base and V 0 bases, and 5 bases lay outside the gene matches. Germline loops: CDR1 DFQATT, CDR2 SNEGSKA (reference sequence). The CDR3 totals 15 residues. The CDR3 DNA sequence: TGCAGTGCTAGAGAGCGGGGACAGACGAACACTGAAGCTTTCTTT. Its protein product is CSARERGQTNTEAFF.

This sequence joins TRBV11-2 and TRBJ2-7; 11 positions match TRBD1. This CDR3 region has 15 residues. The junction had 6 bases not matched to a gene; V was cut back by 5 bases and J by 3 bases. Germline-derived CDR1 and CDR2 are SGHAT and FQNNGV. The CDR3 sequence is CASSKPGQGVYEQYF. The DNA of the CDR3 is TGTGCCAGCAGCAAACCGGGACAGGGGGTCTACGAGCAGTACTTC.

The CDR3 DNA reads TGTGCCAGCAGTATCGCAGGGTTAGCTTCGGAAAAACTGTTTTTT. Translated: CASSIAGLASEKLFF. This chain links TRBV12-3 or TRBV12-4 with TRBJ1-4, with D possibly matching TRBD1 (5 bases). The CDR3 covers 15 residues. Trimming left V 5 bases short and J 8 bases short, with 18 bases between.

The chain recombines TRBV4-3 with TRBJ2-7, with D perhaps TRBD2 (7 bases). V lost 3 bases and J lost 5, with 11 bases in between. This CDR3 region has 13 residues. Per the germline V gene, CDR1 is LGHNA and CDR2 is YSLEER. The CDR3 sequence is CASSQRGGDEQYF. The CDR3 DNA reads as TGCGCCAGCAGCCAGAGGGGGGGAGACGAGCAGTACTTC.

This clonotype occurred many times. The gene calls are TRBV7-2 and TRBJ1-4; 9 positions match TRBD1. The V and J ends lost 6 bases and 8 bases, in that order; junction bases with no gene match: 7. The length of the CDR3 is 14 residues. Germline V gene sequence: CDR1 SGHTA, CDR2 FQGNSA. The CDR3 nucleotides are TGTGCCAGCAGTCTACAGGGGGCAGGAGAAAAACTGTTTTTT. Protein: CASSLQGAGEKLFF.

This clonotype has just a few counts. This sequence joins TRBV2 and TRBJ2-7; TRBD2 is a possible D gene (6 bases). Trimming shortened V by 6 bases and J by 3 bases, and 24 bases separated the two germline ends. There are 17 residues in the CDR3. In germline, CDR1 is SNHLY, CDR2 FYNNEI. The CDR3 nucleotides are TGTGCCAGCAGCGCTATAGCGGAGCCGGCATCTTACTACGAGCAGTACTTC. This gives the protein CASSAIAEPASYYEQYF.